Sequencing of this T cell receptor beta chain was carried out in a study of cytomegalovirus exposure and HLA in healthy donors. As for this clone: The antigen remains undetermined.

Study results and caveats: V segments that were indistinguishable, TRBV6-2 and TRBV6-3 among them, were omitted from analysis.

The PCR used 60 Vbeta and 13 Jbeta primers. Clones were sequenced by immunoSEQ multiplex PCR, and TCRdb holds only the in-frame ones, with some missing. The sample lists approximately 140,000 clones; 73% were seen once. V dropped 1 base and J dropped 0; count of bases not matched to a gene: 0. The CDR3 runs 16 residues. CDR1 is MNHEY, CDR2 SVGAGI, per germline. Specimen: PBMCs. The chain links TRBV6-5 to TRBJ2-1, with 10 bases identical to TRBD1. This TCR was recovered from a woman aged 40-49 years in good health and CMV-seronegative. The CDR3 coding sequence is TGTGCCAGCAGTTACTGGGACAGGGGCTCCTACAATGAGCAGTTCTTC. This translates into CASSYWDRGSYNEQFF.